This T cell receptor (beta chain) emerged from a study of T cell responses to AZD1222 COVID-19 vaccine (dated by TCRdb to the early 2020s). With regard to the full study: AZD1222 recipients given second doses at about 4 weeks or at about 12 weeks were pooled, since spike-specific TCR depth and breadth were not found to differ between the two schedules. A total of just over 230 trial participants underwent TCR sequencing, of whom 200 to 220 had received two doses of AZD1222 and about 25 had received two doses of the MenACWY control vaccine. Trial participants were enrolled into age subgroups of 18-55, 56-69 and 70-plus years, which contained about 150, 28 and 57 TCR-sequenced participants, respectively.

The CDR3 regions of human TCRbeta chains were subjected to immunosequencing. Concerning the study's data processing: Repertoire TCRs were matched against a reference library of SARS-CoV-2-specific TCRs generated with the MIRA antigen-specificity platform. Breadth was defined as the fraction of unique TCRs that were SARS-CoV-2-associated. Depth was defined as the fraction of total T cells that were SARS-CoV-2-associated. Using the MIRA data, each spike-specific TCR was assigned both to the spike region to which the TCR was reactive and to a CD4 or CD8 class. Log10-transformed breadth and depth values were compared by one-way ANOVA with Sidak's multiple comparisons tests. TCRdb limited this immuneACCESS table to in-frame rearrangements with V and J called. A share of clones is missing; checked studies link under half to unresolved V genes, and the rest is unexplained. That table supplies the V and J calls and clone size; D and trimming were determined from the DNA. The table for this sample lists under 200,000 clones; almost 90% of them were counted only once. The ten largest clones capture approximately 5.7% of the sample.

V loses 8 bases of germline sequence and J loses 9 bases, and the interval between the two ends is 22 bases. From cysteine to phenylalanine, the CDR3 is 14 amino acids long. Only the CDR3 DNA stays, 42 bases, in frame from base 1. The CDR1 and CDR2 encoded by the germline V gene are SGHVS and FQNEAQ. In light of the paper, this sample's time point label describes: baseline before first vaccination. Vaccinee samples were obtained from the UK trials COV001 and COV002, which included a single-blind randomized controlled phase 2/3 trial of AZD1222 (ChAdOx1 nCoV-19) in healthy adults. For TCRbeta chain sequencing, PBMC samples were collected from trial participants at day 0 and at day 28 after the second dose. Results and caveats for the whole study, not just this receptor: Most participants were white British and females outnumbered males, and the authors suggested that clonal diversity may have been underestimated. A significant rise in spike-specific TCR breadth and depth was observed after two AZD1222 doses relative to day 0 and relative to MenACWY recipients. The 56-69-year group was small, and its depth increase did not reach significance, likely because of low power. Conclusions about previously exposed vaccinees are limited because only five to seven AZD1222 recipients were SARS-CoV-2 seropositive at baseline. Reportedly, almost half of the unique spike-specific TCRs recognized epitopes lying outside the regions that are mutated in the B.1.351 and B.1.1.7 variants. Because no day 14 peak-response samples were available, the repertoires could be characterized only after the peak T cell response. Vaccine-associated CD4 TCRs spanned the whole spike protein, with dominant responses in regions 160-218 and 743-854.

About this clone itself: Its cognate antigen has yet to be identified. Base qualities are not recorded, but no much larger clone differs from it by a single base.

Recombination linked TRBV7-8 to TRBJ2-5; the D gene is possibly TRBD1 or TRBD2, with 5 bases matching each. This material consisted of peripheral blood, taken on day 0 of AZD1222 vaccination. The source is an adult in good health. The CDR3 is CASWTESGVGAQYF. The bases are TGTGCCAGCTGGACGGAGAGCGGAGTAGGGGCCCAGTACTTC.